This is a list of T cell receptor beta chains from one sample in a study of T cell responses to AZD1222 COVID-19 vaccine. Using immunoSEQ multiplex PCR, the repertoire was profiled, and TCRdb retains in-frame clones only, with some absent. Here the sample spans about 120,000 clones, about 90% being singletons. Sample: peripheral blood, taken on day 0 of MenACWY control vaccination. These receptors were collected from an adult in good health. Both conserved end residues are part of each CDR3. The D gene is left open where the match is weak. A row's size may be missing; if present it is once, few, many or a size class.

NA	NA	TRBV9	TRBJ1-3	TGTGCCAGCAGCGTAGTTCCGTTCGAGGGAAACACCATATATTTT	CASSVVPFEGNTIYF
TRBD2	NA	TRBV4-2	TRBJ2-7	TGTGCCAGCAGCCAGCCCATAGCGGGAGGGCCAAACGAGCAGTACTTC	CASSQPIAGGPNEQYF
TRBD2	NA	TRBV3-1/TRBV3-2	TRBJ2-2	TGTGCCAGCAGAACTGACGGGAGGCCCGGGGAGCTGTTTTTT	CASRTDGRPGELFF
TRBD2	NA	TRBV28	TRBJ2-7	TGTGCCAGCTTGGGGCTAGCGGGAGCCATCTCCTACGAGCAGTACTTC	CASLGLAGAISYEQYF
TRBD2	NA	TRBV19	TRBJ2-3	TGTGCCAGTAGTCCCGCCGGGACTAGCGGCACAGATACGCAGTATTTT	CASSPAGTSGTDTQYF
NA	NA	TRBV9	TRBJ1-3	TGTGCCAGCAGCGTAGACCGGACAGCCTCTGGAAACACCATATATTTT	CASSVDRTASGNTIYF
TRBD2	NA	TRBV28	TRBJ2-1	TGTGCCAGCAGTTTAGTCGGCGGGGGGGGTTACAATGAGCAGTTCTTC	CASSLVGGGGYNEQFF
NA	once	TRBV9	TRBJ1-3	TGTGCCAGCAGCCCCCGCTCTCTCCGGGTATGGGGGACTGGAAACACCATATATTTT	CASSPRSLRVWGTGNTIYF
NA	NA	TRBV7-3	TRBJ2-2	TGTGCCAGCAGCCCCGACAGGATTTTGACGAACACCGGGGAGCTGTTTTTT	CASSPDRILTNTGELFF
NA	NA	TRBV28	TRBJ1-2	TGTGCCAGCAGTTTACTCGGAAACTATGGCTACACCTTC	CASSLLGNYGYTF
NA	few	TRBV30	TRBJ1-2	TGTGCCTGGAGTGCAGCCCGGGATGGCTACACCTTC	CAWSAARDGYTF
NA	NA	TRBV2	TRBJ2-5	TGTGCCAGCAGTCCCGGGACGAGGGTTCCGGAGACCCAGTACTTC	CASSPGTRVPETQYF
NA	NA	TRBV28	TRBJ1-4	TGTGCCAGCAGTTTATTGGGCGTCGGCGGTGGAAAACTGTTTTTT	CASSLLGVGGGKLFF
NA	NA	TRBV5-1	TRBJ2-7	TGCGCCAGCAGCTTAGGTCTTAGCAGGTATTCTTACGAGCAGTACTTC	CASSLGLSRYSYEQYF
NA	NA	TRBV6-2/TRBV6-3	TRBJ1-5	TGTGCCAGCAGTTACACCGTGGTTCAGCCCCAGCATTTT	CASSYTVVQPQHF
NA	NA	TRBV4-1	TRBJ2-2	TGCGCCAGCAGCCAAGATAGGCGAACTGGGGAGCTGTTTTTT	CASSQDRRTGELFF
NA	NA	TRBV28	TRBJ2-7	TGTGCAACAGGGATCCCCTACGAGCAGTACTTC	CATGIPYEQYF
NA	NA	TRBV27	TRBJ1-6	TGTGCCAGCAGTTTAGAGGGTATTGATTCACCCCTCCACTTT	CASSLEGIDSPLHF
NA	NA	TRBV19	TRBJ1-3	TGTGCCAGTAGTATAAGGTGGAGGAAAGACACTGGAAACACCATATATTTT	CASSIRWRKDTGNTIYF
NA	NA	TRBV21-1	TRBJ2-6	TGTGCCAGCAGCAAACGGGACGGGGAAAATAACGCCAACGTCCTGACTTTC	CASSKRDGENNANVLTF
NA	NA	TRBV12-3/TRBV12-4	TRBJ2-7	TGTGCCAGCGGCGTCCAGGAGCACTACGAGCAGTACTTC	CASGVQEHYEQYF
NA	NA	TRBV18	TRBJ2-7	TGTGCCGGCCGGGGGTCCTACGAGCAGTACTTC	CAGRGSYEQYF
TRBD1	NA	TRBV2	TRBJ2-1	TGTGCCAGCATGGGACAGGGGACCTACAATGAGCAGTTCTTC	CASMGQGTYNEQFF
NA	NA	TRBV7-9	TRBJ2-7	TGTGCCAGCAGCTTAGTTGCAGGGATGCAGTACTTC	CASSLVAGMQYF
NA	NA	TRBV4-1	TRBJ1-3	TGCGCCAGCAGCCAGGCCGGGACATTTGGAAACACCATATATTTT	CASSQAGTFGNTIYF
NA	NA	TRBV11-2	TRBJ2-3	TGTGCCAGCAGCTTAGGTCGGAGCCTCGGAGATACGCAGTATTTT	CASSLGRSLGDTQYF
TRBD1	NA	TRBV28	TRBJ2-2	TGTGCCAGCAGACCGATGGGACAGGGGGACACCGGGGAGCTGTTTTTT	CASRPMGQGDTGELFF
NA	NA	TRBV7-2	TRBJ2-5	TGTGCCAGCAGCATCTACAGCTCTGGGCAAGAGACCCAGTACTTC	CASSIYSSGQETQYF
NA	NA	TRBV3-1/TRBV3-2	TRBJ1-1	TGTGCCAGCAGCCAAGAACGCATGAACACTGAAGCTTTCTTT	CASSQERMNTEAFF
TRBD1	few	TRBV19	TRBJ1-1	TGTGCCAGTAGTCGGACAGGGGTAAACACTGAAGCTTTCTTT	CASSRTGVNTEAFF
NA	NA	TRBV5-1	TRBJ1-3	TGCGCCAGCAGCTTGGTAGGGACTGGAAACACCATATATTTT	CASSLVGTGNTIYF
TRBD1	NA	TRBV6-2/TRBV6-3	TRBJ1-6	TGTGCCAGCAGTTATTCAGGGGGTTATTCACCCCTCCACTTT	CASSYSGGYSPLHF
NA	NA	TRBV6-6	TRBJ1-2	TGTGCCAGCAGATCTGTCCGGGACACTCCGTCGGGGGGCTACACCTTC	CASRSVRDTPSGGYTF